The 18 T cell receptor beta chains in this list originate from one sample, sequenced in a study of cytotoxic CD8 clonotypes in ibrutinib-treated CLL. Clones were sequenced by immunoSEQ multiplex PCR, and TCRdb holds only the in-frame ones, with some missing. Among about 300,000 clones, 70% to 80% were seen once, and the ten largest hold roughly 5.7%. Sequencing used PBMCs, obtained at disease progression, from a patient treated with ibrutinib. All receptors come from a human donor with chronic lymphocytic leukemia.

The rearrangement joins TRBV29-1 to TRBJ2-6; D unresolved. With 2 bases removed from V and 0 bases from J, the gap between germline ends came to 5 bases. The germline V gene encodes CDR1 SQVTM and CDR2 ANQGSEA. The CDR3 sequence is 14 residues long. The CDR3 region has the DNA TGCAGCGTTGAATCATACTCTGGGGCCAACGTCCTGACTTTC. Residues: CSVESYSGANVLTF.

The chain joins TRBV9 to TRBJ2-3, with 9 bases matching TRBD2. V was clipped by 4 bases and J by 2 bases; unmatched bases: 5. The germline gives CDR1 SGDLS, CDR2 YYNGEE. The CDR3 covers 15 residues. The CDR3 spells CASSTSGGTTDTQYF. Written as DNA, the CDR3 is TGTGCCAGCAGCACCAGCGGGGGGACCACAGATACGCAGTATTTT.

The V and J genes are TRBV29-1 and TRBJ2-4; perhaps TRBD1 as D (5 bases). Germline CDR1 is SQVTM and CDR2 is ANQGSEA. The CDR3 totals 13 residues. Trimming stripped 6 bases from V and 0 bases from J, with 9 bases between. CDR3 in amino acids: CSVRDIAKNIQYF. The CDR3, as DNA: TGCAGCGTCAGGGATATAGCCAAAAACATTCAGTACTTC.

The rearrangement links TRBV11-2 to TRBJ2-7; D is undetermined. Germline V CDR1 and CDR2: SGHAT, FQNNGV. Deletions cut 5 bases from V and 4 bases from J, with 15 bases between. The CDR3 has 14 amino acids. CDR3 protein: CASSARRGSYEQYF. The CDR3 region has the DNA TGTGCCAGCAGCGCCCGTAGAGGCTCGTACGAGCAGTACTTC.

J is TRBJ2-7 and V is TRBV29-1, with D possibly being TRBD1 or TRBD2 (5 bases each). The length of the CDR3 is 13 residues. Deletions cut 5 bases from V and 4 bases from J, with 15 bases between. Germline CDR1 and CDR2: SQVTM and ANQGSEA. The CDR3: CSVSKGPRYEQYF. As DNA, the CDR3 is TGCAGCGTTTCCAAGGGACCTCGATACGAGCAGTACTTC.

This clone was found a few times. In nucleotides, the CDR3 is TGCAGCGTCGCTACAGGCTCTGGGGCCAACGTCCTGACTTTC. Its protein product is CSVATGSGANVLTF. The chain couples TRBV29-1 to TRBJ2-6; a weak D match, TRBD1 (5 bases). The V gene lost 6 bases and the J gene lost 0 bases, with 9 bases spanning the gap. Germline V CDR1 and CDR2: SQVTM, ANQGSEA. The CDR3 contains 14 residues.

V gene TRBV28 combines with J gene TRBJ2-4; no definite D call. There are 12 residues in the CDR3. CDR1 and CDR2 (germline): MDHEN, SYDVKM. The ends were cut back, 8 bases at V and 1 base at J, with 6 bases in the middle. CDR3 residues: CASQVAKNIQYF. Here the CDR3 DNA reads TGTGCCAGCCAGGTCGCCAAAAACATTCAGTACTTC.

A few counts support this clone. V and J are TRBV2 and TRBJ1-5, with 7 bases fitting TRBD1. The junction had 12 bases not matched to a gene; V was cut back by 5 bases and J by 2 bases. The CDR3 covers 17 residues. Looked up from germline, CDR1 is SNHLY and CDR2 is FYNNEI. CDR3 DNA: TGTGCCAGCAGTCCGGGACAGCGCTATAGTGGCAATCAGCCCCAGCATTTT. Translation gives CASSPGQRYSGNQPQHF.

In DNA, the CDR3 is TGCGCCAGCAGCCCCTTCCACGTGGGCAGCCCATCCTACGAGCAGTACTTC. Protein: CASSPFHVGSPSYEQYF. J is TRBJ2-7 and V is TRBV4-1, with unresolved D. V lost 4 bases and J lost 1, with 20 bases in between. Germline CDR1 reads MGHRA; CDR2 reads YSYEKL. The CDR3 extends over 17 amino acids.

This chain uses TRBV5-1 with TRBJ1-1; D is uncertain. Looked up from germline, CDR1 is SGHRS and CDR2 is YFSETQ. The CDR3 extends over 11 amino acids. Trimming cost V 2 bases and J 8 bases, with 7 bases left between them. In nucleotides, the CDR3 is TGCGCCAGCAGCTTCAATTCAGAAGCTTTCTTT. It is translated as CASSFNSEAFF.

The rearrangement links TRBV4-1 to TRBJ2-1; D perhaps matches TRBD1 (5 bases). The CDR3 consists of 15 residues. The V and J ends lost 1 base and 5 bases respectively, with 12 bases between them. Germline CDR1 reads MGHRA; CDR2 reads YSYEKL. The CDR3 is CASSQVWGVNNEQFF. The CDR3, as DNA: TGCGCCAGCAGCCAAGTTTGGGGCGTAAACAATGAGCAGTTCTTC.

The chain couples TRBV7-2 to TRBJ2-7; unclear D gene. Between the trimmed V and J ends, which lost 5 bases and 3 bases, there was a span of 5 bases. CDR3 length equals 11 residues. Germline V lookup: CDR1 SGHTA, CDR2 FQGNSA. The CDR3 sequence: CASSVDYEQYF. DNA for the CDR3: TGTGCCAGCAGCGTAGACTACGAGCAGTACTTC.

This chain links TRBV7-6 with TRBJ2-5, with D possibly being TRBD2 (5 bases). In germline, CDR1 is SGHVS, CDR2 FNYEAQ. There are 14 residues in the CDR3. V lost 2 bases to trimming and J lost 3 bases, with 10 bases between them. The CDR3 nucleotides are TGTGCCAGCAGCTTACCCCCGGGGAAAGAGACCCAGTACTTC. Protein sequence: CASSLPPGKETQYF.

The chain is built from TRBV5-6 and TRBJ2-5; 7 bases align to TRBD1. CDR1 SGHDT and CDR2 YYEEEE come from the germline V gene. CDR3 length: 16 amino acids. With 4 bases clipped from V and 5 bases from J, the junction kept 14 bases outside the gene matches. The CDR3 sequence is CASSQSWSRGLETQYF. As DNA, the CDR3 is TGTGCCAGCAGCCAGTCATGGTCCAGGGGGTTGGAGACCCAGTACTTC.

V usage is TRBV7-9 and J usage is TRBJ1-1; D is ambiguous. The ends were cut back, 1 base at V and 4 bases at J, with 13 bases in the middle. Germline V gives CDR1 SEHNR, CDR2 FQNEAQ (reference sequence). There are 15 residues in the CDR3. The DNA for the CDR3 is TGTGCCAGCAGCTTAGACAGAATCAAAATCACTGAAGCTTTCTTT. Its protein is CASSLDRIKITEAFF.

The chain has TRBV5-1 and TRBJ2-7; D gene unclear. Trimming stripped 5 bases from V and 5 bases from J, with 14 bases between. Germline assignment: CDR1 SGHRS and CDR2 YFSETQ. This CDR3 contains 13 residues. The CDR3 DNA is TGCGCCAGCAGACCCCAAGGGTTTGACGAGCAGTACTTC. This translates into CASRPQGFDEQYF.

This chain uses TRBV7-9 with TRBJ2-7; D is undetermined. The germline V and J ends were trimmed by 0 bases and 4 bases, with 13 bases remaining between them. The CDR3 is made up of 15 amino acids. The germline V gene encodes CDR1 SEHNR and CDR2 FQNEAQ (reference sequence). The DNA of the CDR3 is TGTGCCAGCAGCTTAGCGCTCAGCATCCCATACGAGCAGTACTTC. Residues: CASSLALSIPYEQYF.

The chain employs TRBV28 and TRBJ2-3, with TRBD2 identical over 8 bases. CDR1 MDHEN and CDR2 SYDVKM come from the germline V gene. This CDR3 comprises 15 residues. After removal of 5 bases from V and 2 bases from J, the junction contained 6 bases not matched to a gene. The CDR3 coding sequence is TGTGCCAGCAGTAGAATAGCGGGAAACACAGATACGCAGTATTTT. Translating it yields CASSRIAGNTDTQYF.